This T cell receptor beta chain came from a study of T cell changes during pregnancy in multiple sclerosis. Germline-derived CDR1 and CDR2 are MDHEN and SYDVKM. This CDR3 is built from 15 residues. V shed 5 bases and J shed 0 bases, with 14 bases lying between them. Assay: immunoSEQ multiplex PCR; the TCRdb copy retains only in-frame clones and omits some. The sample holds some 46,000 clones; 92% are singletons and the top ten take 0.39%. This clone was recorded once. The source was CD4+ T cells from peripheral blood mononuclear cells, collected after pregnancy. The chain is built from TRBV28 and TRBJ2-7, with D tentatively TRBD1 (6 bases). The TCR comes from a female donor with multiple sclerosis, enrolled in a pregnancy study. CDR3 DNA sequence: TGTGCCAGCAGTCGGTACAGGGAGAGCTCCTACGAGCAGTACTTC. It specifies CASSRYRESSYEQYF.